These 18 T cell receptor beta chains were sequenced from one sample in a study of shared clonotypes between healthy human individuals. Clones were sequenced by immunoSEQ multiplex PCR, and TCRdb holds only the in-frame ones, with some missing. The table records about 2.2 million clones, about 92% of them present only once. The naive CD8 population came from CD45RO-negative cells selected for CCR7, without terminally differentiated effector memory CD45RA+ cells. The sample taken for sequencing was naive CD8+ T cells from PBMCs. The receptors shown here come from a man between 18 and 29 years old in good health. Some clones in this sample may be carry-over from other donors' samples.

This rearrangement joins TRBV27 to TRBJ1-1, with D hard to call. The V gene's germline CDR1 is MNHEY and CDR2 SMNVEV (reference sequence). This CDR3 is 11 amino acids long. V was pared by 4 bases and J by 12 bases, with 12 bases between. CDR3 sequence (DNA): TGTGCCAGCAGTTCCCCCTCCGGGACTTTCTTT. Translating gives CASSSPSGTFF.

DNA of the CDR3: TGTGCCAGCAGCTCGCAGGGGCACCGGGGCACCGGGGAGCTGTTTTTT. Translation: CASSSQGHRGTGELFF. The chain carries TRBV7-9 and TRBJ2-2; a weak D match, TRBD1 (6 bases). The V gene's germline CDR1 is SEHNR and CDR2 FQNEAQ (reference sequence). This CDR3 has 16 amino acids. Trimming took 4 bases from V and 4 from J, leaving 16 bases between them.

The rearrangement joins TRBV30 to TRBJ2-7; 7 bases fit TRBD1. After removal of 3 bases from V and 4 bases from J, the junction contained 6 bases not matched to a gene. Germline V CDR1 and CDR2: GTSNPN, SVGIG (reference sequence). The CDR3 spans 13 residues. CDR3 bases: TGTGCCTGGAGCCCAGGGGGAAGATACGAGCAGTACTTC. This encodes CAWSPGGRYEQYF.

The chain recombines TRBV6-5 with TRBJ2-7; 8 nucleotides match TRBD2. The V gene's germline CDR1 is MNHEY and CDR2 SVGAGI. J gave up 3 bases and V 6 bases, and 7 bases lay outside the gene matches. The CDR3 length is 14 residues. In DNA form, the CDR3 reads TGTGCCAGCAGCCGGAGCGGGAGACTCTACGAGCAGTACTTC. Amino acid sequence: CASSRSGRLYEQYF.

The chain couples TRBV27 to TRBJ2-4; the match to TRBD2 covers 11 bases. The CDR3 length is 13 residues. J gave up 13 bases and V 5 bases, and 7 bases lay outside the gene matches. Germline CDR1 and CDR2: MNHEY and SMNVEV (reference sequence). The CDR3 protein is CASSPLAGGPQYF. In DNA form, the CDR3 reads TGTGCCAGCAGTCCTTTAGCGGGAGGGCCGCAGTACTTC.

The chain carries TRBV5-4 and TRBJ2-1; 10 bases agree with TRBD2. Looked up from germline, CDR1 is SGHNT and CDR2 is YYREEE (reference sequence). The CDR3 contains 16 residues. V shed 4 bases, J shed 3 bases, and the junction held 7 bases outside the gene matches. The CDR3 bases are TGTGCCAGCAGCGGCCCTCTAGCGGGAGTCTACAATGAGCAGTTCTTC. Its protein is CASSGPLAGVYNEQFF.

The chain joins TRBV28 to TRBJ1-2; D unresolved. CDR3 length equals 11 residues. Germline lookup yields CDR1 MDHEN and CDR2 SYDVKM. Trimming left V 6 bases short and J 5 bases short, with 7 bases between. In DNA form, the CDR3 reads TGTGCCAGCAGCCAGACTTATGGCTACACCTTC. This gives the protein CASSQTYGYTF.

This clone came up once. V gene TRBV7-3 combines with J gene TRBJ2-7; 12 nucleotides match TRBD2. Germline CDR1 reads SGHTA; CDR2 reads FQGTGA. V lost 5 bases, J lost 2 bases, and 4 bases stayed unmatched. This CDR3 contains 15 residues. The CDR3 nucleotides read TGTGCCAGCAGCCTGAGGACTAGCGGGGCCTACGAGCAGTACTTC. This translates into CASSLRTSGAYEQYF.

The chain carries TRBV5-1 and TRBJ2-7, with D tentatively TRBD1 (6 bases). Germline V CDR1 and CDR2: SGHRS, YFSETQ. The CDR3 loop spans 15 amino acids. V lost 4 bases and J 4 bases, leaving 18 bases between the germline ends. As DNA, the CDR3 is TGCGCCAGCAGCGAGGACAGTTTGTTTAGTTACGAGCAGTACTTC. Its protein is CASSEDSLFSYEQYF.

This chain joins TRBV5-1 and TRBJ1-2; TRBD1 matches 9 bases. Germline assignment: CDR1 SGHRS and CDR2 YFSETQ. The CDR3 totals 15 residues. J lost 4 bases, V lost 4 bases, and 8 bases had no gene match. CDR3 nucleotide sequence: TGCGCCAGCAGCGTGGCGGGACAGGGTTCCTATGGCTACACCTTC. This codes for CASSVAGQGSYGYTF.

The CDR3 spells CASSVGNGNTEAFF. CDR3 coding DNA: TGTGCCAGCAGCGTAGGGAACGGGAACACTGAAGCTTTCTTT. This chain connects TRBV9 to TRBJ1-1; D unresolved. Germline CDR1 reads SGDLS; CDR2 reads YYNGEE. V was pared by 0 bases and J by 1 base, with 7 bases between. This CDR3 spans 14 amino acids.

This chain links TRBV6-1 with TRBJ1-1; possibly TRBD1 for D (5 bases). In germline, CDR1 is MNHNS, CDR2 SASEGT. This CDR3 contains 15 residues. Trimming removed 5 bases at V and 2 bases at J, with 15 bases between. In nucleotides, the CDR3 is TGTGCCAGCAGTAACTACAGGACGGCAAACACTGAAGCTTTCTTT. Translating gives CASSNYRTANTEAFF.

The chain recombines TRBV4-3 with TRBJ1-2, with 7 nucleotides matching TRBD1. Germline values: CDR1 LGHNA, CDR2 YSLEER. The V gene end was trimmed by 5 bases and the J gene end by 0 bases; junction bases not matched to a gene: 6. The CDR3 has 15 residues. CDR3 loop: CASSTRTGANYGYTF. CDR3 coding DNA: TGCGCCAGCAGCACACGGACAGGAGCTAACTATGGCTACACCTTC.

The CDR3 nucleotides read TGTGCCAGCACCGAAATCGGGAATCAGCCCCAGCATTTT. Its translation: CASTEIGNQPQHF. The genes are TRBV6-1 and TRBJ1-5, with D unresolved. Between the trimmed V and J ends, which lost 7 bases and 4 bases, there was a span of 11 bases. CDR3 length: 13 amino acids. The V gene's germline CDR1 is MNHNS and CDR2 SASEGT.

The chain has TRBV6-1 and TRBJ2-3; the match to TRBD2 covers 7 bases. This CDR3 has 15 residues. After removal of 6 bases from V and 2 bases from J, the junction contained 8 bases not matched to a gene. Germline values: CDR1 MNHNS, CDR2 SASEGT. CDR3 residues: CASSVTGGATDTQYF. CDR3 in DNA: TGTGCCAGCAGCGTAACGGGAGGAGCCACAGATACGCAGTATTTT.

The V and J genes are TRBV27 and TRBJ2-7; D unresolved. The germline V gene encodes CDR1 MNHEY and CDR2 SMNVEV (reference sequence). Between the trimmed V and J ends, which lost 6 bases and 0 bases, there was a span of 6 bases. The CDR3 contains 12 residues. The CDR3 coding sequence is TGTGCCAGCAGATCCGACTCCTACGAGCAGTACTTC. Amino acids: CASRSDSYEQYF.

The rearrangement uses TRBV21-1 and TRBJ2-7; TRBD2 was called by the table and not checked on the DNA. TRBV21-1 is a documented pseudogene. The CDR3 extends over 17 amino acids. The CDR3 sequence is CASSGPGTSGRWYEQYF. The CDR3 DNA reads as TGTGCCAGCAGCGGTCCCGGGACTAGCGGGAGGTGGTACGAGCAGTACTTC.

This chain connects TRBV18 to TRBJ1-1; D is unresolved. Germline V gene sequence: CDR1 KGHSH, CDR2 LQKENI. V dropped 0 bases and J dropped 2 bases, with 19 bases sitting between them. This CDR3 spans 18 amino acids. Here the CDR3 DNA reads TGTGCCAGCTCACCACCGGTTTTCGTCAGGACCTTTAACACTGAAGCTTTCTTT. Encoded protein: CASSPPVFVRTFNTEAFF.